This entry lists 19 T cell receptor beta chains sequenced from one sample in a study of cytomegalovirus exposure and HLA in healthy donors. Measured with immunoSEQ multiplex PCR; TCRdb has only the in-frame clones, and not every one. The sample gives roughly 56,000 clones, around 93% of which show up once; 1.7% is in the top ten. The sample comprised PBMCs. These receptors were obtained from a woman aged 18-35 years in good health and CMV-seropositive.

This chain links TRBV5-1 with TRBJ1-1; weak D call: TRBD1 (5 bases). CDR1 is SGHRS and CDR2 is YFSETQ in the germline V gene. V lost 6 bases to trimming and J lost 7 bases, with 10 bases between them. This CDR3 spans 11 amino acids. CDR3 sequence: CASTGYSEAFF. CDR3 DNA sequence: TGCGCCAGCACAGGGTATAGTGAAGCTTTCTTT.

V and J are TRBV29-1 and TRBJ1-5; 8 bases match TRBD1. Per germline, CDR1 SQVTM and CDR2 ANQGSEA. V gave up 5 bases and J gave up 2 bases; unmatched junction bases: 5. The CDR3 sequence is 14 residues long. DNA of the CDR3: TGCAGCGTTAGGCAACAGGGGGGCAATCAGCCCCAGCATTTT. It specifies CSVRQQGGNQPQHF.

The chain joins TRBV6-1 to TRBJ1-4; D ambiguous. The V end was cut by 2 bases, the J end by 5 bases, with 18 bases between. The CDR3 has 17 residues. Germline CDR1 and CDR2: MNHNS and SASEGT. The chain's CDR3 is CASSERRALLTNEKLFF. For the CDR3, the DNA is TGTGCCAGCAGTGAAAGGAGGGCTTTGCTCACCAATGAAAAACTGTTTTTT.

The J gene is TRBJ2-7, the V gene TRBV19; the D gene is possibly TRBD2 (5 bases). Germline assignment: CDR1 LNHDA and CDR2 SQIVND (reference sequence). Trimming pared 5 bases from V and 2 bases from J, leaving 19 bases between. The CDR3 length is 16 residues. As DNA, the CDR3 is TGTGCCAGTAGTCCCCCGCCGGGATGGGGAACCTACGAGCAGTACTTC. Translation: CASSPPPGWGTYEQYF.

V usage is TRBV9 and J usage is TRBJ1-3, with D unclear. Trimming cost V 0 bases and J 0 bases, with 4 bases left between them. Germline V gene lookup returns CDR1 SGDLS and CDR2 YYNGEE. The length of the CDR3 is 14 residues. The CDR3 DNA reads TGTGCCAGCAGCGTAGTAGACTCTGGAAACACCATATATTTT. Translated, it gives CASSVVDSGNTIYF.

This rearrangement joins TRBV5-1 to TRBJ1-1; D may be TRBD1 (6 bases). CDR1 SGHRS and CDR2 YFSETQ come from the germline V gene. V was clipped by 3 bases and J by 0 bases, with 18 bases between them. CDR3 length: 17 residues. The CDR3 spells CASSSNTGMGMNTEAFF. The CDR3 nucleotides read TGCGCCAGCAGCTCGAACACAGGGATGGGAATGAACACTGAAGCTTTCTTT. The whole variable domain, remainder taken from reference TRBV5-1 and TRBJ1-1, is KAGVTQTPRYLIKTRGQQVTLSCSPISGHRSVSWYQQTPGQGLQFLFEYFSETQRNKGNFPGRFSGRQFSNSRSEMNVSTLELGDSALYLCASSSNTGMGMNTEAFFGQGTRLTVV.

The V and J genes are TRBV27 and TRBJ2-3; tentative D call: TRBD2 (6 bases). From germline, CDR1 is MNHEY and CDR2 SMNVEV (reference sequence). Deletions cut 4 bases from V and 4 bases from J, with 15 bases between. CDR3 length: 15 residues. The DNA for the CDR3 is TGTGCCAGCAGTTCCGGGACTCAGTACCCAGATACGCAGTATTTT. It is translated as CASSSGTQYPDTQYF.

The V gene is TRBV6-5, the J gene TRBJ2-1; 7 bases match TRBD1. V shed 6 bases and J 4 bases; nucleotides not matched to a gene: 0. The CDR3 is 12 residues long. From germline, CDR1 is MNHEY and CDR2 SVGAGI. The CDR3 nucleotides are TGTGCCAGCAGGGACAGGTACAATGAGCAGTTCTTC. Its protein product is CASRDRYNEQFF.

This clone was seen just once. The rearrangement links TRBV5-1 to TRBJ2-1; possible D gene TRBD2, 6 bases. CDR1 and CDR2 (germline): SGHRS, YFSETQ. Trimming stripped 0 bases from V and 3 bases from J, with 13 bases between. The CDR3 covers 16 residues. CDR3: CASSLARVGGYNEQFF. CDR3 coding DNA: TGCGCCAGCAGCTTGGCTCGTGTGGGGGGCTACAATGAGCAGTTCTTC.

V is TRBV5-1 and J is TRBJ1-6; possibly TRBD1 for D (5 bases). V was clipped by 0 bases and J by 8 bases, with 9 bases between them. Germline CDR1 and CDR2: SGHRS and YFSETQ. This CDR3 contains 14 residues. The CDR3 protein is CASSLEQTDSPLHF. The CDR3 region has the DNA TGCGCCAGCAGCTTGGAACAGACAGATTCACCCCTCCACTTT.

The J gene is TRBJ2-1, the V gene TRBV10-1; a possible D gene is TRBD2 (5 bases). Germline lookup yields CDR1 WNHNN and CDR2 SYGVQD (reference sequence). The CDR3 is made up of 13 amino acids. Deletions cut 4 bases from V and 6 bases from J, with 10 bases between. In DNA form, the CDR3 reads TGCGCCAGCAGTGGGCAGCGGAGCAATGAGCAGTTCTTC. This sequence encodes CASSGQRSNEQFF.

The J gene is TRBJ2-3, the V gene TRBV10-1; 13 nucleotides match TRBD2. CDR3 size: 15 residues. Germline lookup yields CDR1 WNHNN and CDR2 SYGVQD (reference sequence). V gave up 9 bases and J gave up 1 base; unmatched junction bases: 4. Here the CDR3 reads CASPGLAGGTDTQYF. In DNA form, the CDR3 reads TGCGCCAGTCCCGGACTAGCGGGGGGCACAGATACGCAGTATTTT.

This clone was observed a handful of times. The V call is TRBV5-1, the J call TRBJ1-6, with D tentatively TRBD1 (5 bases). The germline V and J ends were trimmed by 2 bases and 10 bases, with 16 bases remaining between them. The CDR3 is 15 amino acids. CDR1 is SGHRS and CDR2 is YFSETQ in the germline V gene. The CDR3 coding sequence is TGCGCCAGCAGCTTCGGTCCAGGGTCTGGGTCACCCCTCCACTTT. Amino acid sequence: CASSFGPGSGSPLHF.

This chain joins TRBV18 and TRBJ2-2; TRBD2 aligns across 7 bases. Per the germline V gene, CDR1 is KGHSH and CDR2 is LQKENI. This CDR3 region has 16 residues. Losses at the gene ends were 3 bases for V and 7 bases for J; bases not matched to a gene: 11. This chain's CDR3 is CASSPGGRELIGELFF. The DNA of the CDR3 is TGTGCCAGCTCACCGGGGGGGAGGGAACTTATCGGGGAGCTGTTTTTT.

This chain links TRBV10-1 with TRBJ2-2; possibly TRBD1 for D (5 bases). CDR1 is WNHNN and CDR2 is SYGVQD in the germline V gene (reference sequence). Trimming removed 6 bases at V and 4 bases at J, with 9 bases between. The CDR3 sequence is 13 residues long. CDR3 coding DNA: TGCGCCAGCAGCAGACAGACCACCGGGGAGCTGTTTTTT. It specifies CASSRQTTGELFF.

This chain uses TRBV29-1 with TRBJ2-2; TRBD2 might be the D (7 bases). V was pared by 7 bases and J by 1 base, with 13 bases between. Per germline, CDR1 SQVTM and CDR2 ANQGSEA. CDR3 length equals 14 residues. The CDR3 sequence: CSAMRGGNTGELFF. CDR3 in DNA: TGCAGCGCTATGAGGGGGGGGAACACCGGGGAGCTGTTTTTT.

The V gene is TRBV7-2, the J gene TRBJ1-2, with 12 bases lining up with TRBD1. V shed 4 bases, J shed 6 bases, and the junction held 12 bases outside the gene matches. There are 17 residues in the CDR3. Germline CDR1 is SGHTA and CDR2 is FQGNSA. The CDR3 is CASSYRGTGGRRDGYTF. CDR3 in DNA: TGTGCCAGCAGCTATCGGGGGACAGGGGGCCGGAGAGATGGCTACACCTTC.

The chain has TRBV29-1 and TRBJ1-1; D is ambiguous. The V gene's germline CDR1 is SQVTM and CDR2 ANQGSEA. CDR3 size: 15 residues. The V end was cut by 4 bases, the J end by 0 bases, with 15 bases between. DNA of the CDR3: TGCAGCGTTGCCCGTGCAGATCGCCTGAACACTGAAGCTTTCTTT. As protein: CSVARADRLNTEAFF.

This chain links TRBV4-3 with TRBJ2-1; D remains unclear. V was cut by 0 bases and J by 3 bases, with 9 bases left in between. The CDR3 consists of 15 residues. Germline CDR1 LGHNA, CDR2 YSLEER. The chain's CDR3 is CASSQDVAVYNEQFF. CDR3 nucleotides: TGCGCCAGCAGCCAAGATGTCGCAGTCTACAATGAGCAGTTCTTC.